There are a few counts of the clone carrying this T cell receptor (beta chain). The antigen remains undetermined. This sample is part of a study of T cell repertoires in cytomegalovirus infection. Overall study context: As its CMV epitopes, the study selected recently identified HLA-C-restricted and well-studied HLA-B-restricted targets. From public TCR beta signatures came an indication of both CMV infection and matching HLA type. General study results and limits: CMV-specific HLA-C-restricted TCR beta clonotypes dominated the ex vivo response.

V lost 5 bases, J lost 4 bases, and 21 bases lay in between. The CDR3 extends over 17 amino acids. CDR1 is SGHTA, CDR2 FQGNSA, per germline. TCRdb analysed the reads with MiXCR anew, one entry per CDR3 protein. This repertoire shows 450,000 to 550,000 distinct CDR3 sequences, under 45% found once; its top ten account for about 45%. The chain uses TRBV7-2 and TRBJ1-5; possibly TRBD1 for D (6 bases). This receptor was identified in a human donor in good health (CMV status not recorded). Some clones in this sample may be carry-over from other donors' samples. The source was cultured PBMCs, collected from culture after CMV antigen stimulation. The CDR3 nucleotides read TGTGCCAGCAGCATGTGGACAGTTGCTGGTTGGAATCAGCCCCAGCATTTT. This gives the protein CASSMWTVAGWNQPQHF.